Following are 9 T cell receptor beta chains from one sample sequenced in a study of blood T cells in healthy people across ages. The use of a sample-barcoded 5' primer and a J-beta primer mix characterized a second PCR of about 6 to 11 cycles. A single record per CDR3 protein comes from TCRdb applying MiXCR to the 5' RACE reads. The sample yields 2 million or so distinct CDR3 sequences, around half seen once. The sequenced sample consisted of blood. The origin of the receptors is a woman in her thirties or forties in good health.

The chain couples TRBV10-2 to TRBJ2-1; D gene uncertain. V was trimmed by 3 bases and J by 9 bases, leaving 15 bases between them. Germline lookup yields CDR1 WSHSY and CDR2 SAAADI. The CDR3 runs to 14 residues. CDR3 bases: TGCGCCAGCAGTGAACTCGCTCAGAAGGGTGAGCAGTTCTTC. This codes for CASSELAQKGEQFF.

V usage is TRBV9 and J usage is TRBJ2-5, with D possibly being TRBD1 (5 bases). The J call may be in error: the DNA end matches TRBJ2-7 better. Germline lookup yields CDR1 SGDLS and CDR2 YYNGEE. The CDR3 loop spans 15 amino acids. The DNA of the CDR3 is TGTGCCAGCAGTCCTGAGCAGGGCCATGGCTACGAGCAGTACTTC. This sequence encodes CASSPEQGHGYEQYF.

This chain connects TRBV6-1 to TRBJ2-3; D unresolved. Germline CDR1 and CDR2: MNHNS and SASEGT. CDR3 length: 15 residues. Trimming took 0 bases from V and 4 from J, leaving 11 bases between them. In DNA form, the CDR3 reads TGTGCCAGCAGTGAAGCGCCTCTGAGCCCAGATACGCAGTATTTT. Its protein product is CASSEAPLSPDTQYF.

The rearrangement links TRBV20-1 to TRBJ1-2, with D possibly being TRBD1 (5 bases). The CDR3 totals 14 residues. V lost 5 bases, J lost 2 bases, and 15 bases lay in between. In germline, CDR1 is DFQATT, CDR2 SNEGSKA (reference sequence). CDR3 residues: CSALPKGPNYGYTF. CDR3 nucleotides: TGCAGTGCTCTGCCGAAGGGGCCCAACTATGGCTACACCTTC.

Points on this clonotype: It is likely a read error: a sequence one base away is far more abundant. The chain combines TRBV11-2 with TRBJ2-5; perhaps TRBD2 as D (5 bases). The CDR3 is 12 amino acids. From germline, CDR1 is SGHAT and CDR2 FQNNGV. The CDR3 DNA follows: TGTGCCAGCATCTTAGAGCGGGAGACCCAGTACTTC. The encoded protein is CASILERETQYF.

The chain is built from TRBV2 and TRBJ2-1; perhaps D is TRBD1 or TRBD2 (6 bases each). The V end lost 5 bases, the J end lost 2 bases, and 13 bases lay between the germline ends. The CDR3 is 15 amino acids. CDR1 SNHLY and CDR2 FYNNEI come from the germline V gene. Written as DNA, the CDR3 is TGTGCCAGCAGTCGCGGGACATCCACCTACAATGAGCAGTTCTTC. This gives the protein CASSRGTSTYNEQFF. Together with reference TRBV2 and TRBJ2-1, the CDR3 gives the full variable domain: EPEVTQTPSHQVTQMGQEVILRCVPISNHLYFYWYRQILGQKVEFLVSFYNNEISEKSEIFDDQFSVERPDGSNFTLKIRSTKLEDSAMYFCASSRGTSTYNEQFFGPGTRLTVL.

This clonotype was observed a few times. The V call is TRBV29-1, the J call TRBJ2-5; D might be TRBD1 (5 bases). The CDR3 length is 12 residues. V shed 4 bases and J shed 2 bases, with 8 bases lying between them. Germline lookup yields CDR1 SQVTM and CDR2 ANQGSEA. CDR3 DNA: TGCAGCGTTGTAGGGGTACAAGAGACCCAGTACTTC. This codes for CSVVGVQETQYF.

The genes are TRBV9 and TRBJ1-1, with 7 nucleotides matching TRBD1. Germline V gene lookup returns CDR1 SGDLS and CDR2 YYNGEE. The CDR3 is 15 amino acids. V dropped 5 bases and J dropped 0; count of bases not matched to a gene: 7. The CDR3 bases are TGTGCCAGCAGGGAGTTGGGACAGTTGAACACTGAAGCTTTCTTT. Encoded protein: CASRELGQLNTEAFF.

The genes are TRBV6-6 and TRBJ2-3; D is uncertain. V was pared by 2 bases and J by 4 bases, with 13 bases between. The germline V gene encodes CDR1 MNHNY and CDR2 SVGAGI (reference sequence). This CDR3 has 15 amino acids. The CDR3 spells CASSYDRIGPDTQYF. Written as DNA, the CDR3 is TGTGCCAGCAGTTACGATCGAATTGGCCCAGATACGCAGTATTTT.